Following are 12 T cell receptor beta chains from one sample sequenced in a study of response to subunit inactivated influenza vaccine. Each CDR3 protein is one row after TCRdb ran MiXCR on the RT-PCR reads. The table lists about 650,000 distinct CDR3 sequences, approximately 15% of them singletons. The material was PBMCs from blood, obtained 11 to 12 days after vaccination. These receptors came from a man aged 45-65 years who received an inactivated influenza vaccine.

The chain joins TRBV9 to TRBJ2-3; the D gene is possibly TRBD1 (6 bases). CDR3 length: 14 residues. Germline V gene sequence: CDR1 SGDLS, CDR2 YYNGEE. The V and J ends lost 4 bases and 2 bases respectively, with 11 bases between them. The CDR3 sequence: CASSLQGVTDTQYF. The CDR3 nucleotides are TGTGCCAGCAGCCTACAGGGAGTCACAGATACGCAGTATTTT.

This clonotype was seen a handful of times. The chain joins TRBV12-3 or TRBV12-4 to TRBJ2-5; TRBD2 aligns across 9 bases. The CDR3 consists of 15 residues. V was pared by 6 bases and J by 5 bases, with 10 bases of the junction left unmatched. DNA of the CDR3: TGTGCCAGCAGCGTTAGTGGACTAGCGATGGAGACCCAGTACTTC. Translation: CASSVSGLAMETQYF.

This clonotype was counted many times. V usage is TRBV12-3 or TRBV12-4 and J usage is TRBJ2-7; D remains unclear. The CDR3 spans 14 residues. Between the trimmed V and J ends, which lost 6 bases and 4 bases, there was a span of 16 bases. CDR3 in amino acids: CASSLGRARYEQYF. The CDR3 DNA reads TGTGCCAGCAGCCTCGGACGGGCAAGGTACGAGCAGTACTTC.

This clonotype was observed a few times. The chain uses TRBV27 and TRBJ2-7; D not certain. CDR3 length: 13 amino acids. Trimming removed 6 bases from V and 1 base from J, with 10 bases in between. Per germline, CDR1 MNHEY and CDR2 SMNVEV (reference sequence). The CDR3 nucleotides are TGTGCCAGCAGCTTCAGGTGGTCCTACGAGCAGTACTTC. It specifies CASSFRWSYEQYF.

V is TRBV5-1 and J is TRBJ2-7; D is uncertain. Germline CDR1 is SGHRS and CDR2 is YFSETQ. The CDR3 loop spans 14 amino acids. V was pared by 0 bases and J by 7 bases, with 14 bases between. CDR3: CASSLGALGWEQYF. CDR3 coding DNA: TGCGCCAGCAGCTTGGGTGCTCTTGGATGGGAGCAGTACTTC.

This clonotype has just a few counts. The chain joins TRBV10-3 to TRBJ2-3; perhaps D is TRBD1 or TRBD2 (5 bases each). The V end lost 7 bases, the J end lost 0 bases, and 17 bases lay between the germline ends. CDR3 size: 16 residues. Germline CDR1 ENHRY, CDR2 SYGVKD. CDR3 nucleotides: TGTGCCATCACCCGGGACCAGTCCGGCAGCACAGATACGCAGTATTTT. It codes for CAITRDQSGSTDTQYF.

This clonotype was observed at least ten times. J is TRBJ2-1 and V is TRBV5-6, with 11 bases lining up with TRBD2. Germline V gene lookup returns CDR1 SGHDT and CDR2 YYEEEE. Trimming cost V 0 bases and J 3 bases; bases outside gene matches: 11. The CDR3 spans 19 residues. The DNA of the CDR3 is TGTGCCAGCAGCTTGGGGGCTAGCGGGGGGATCTCCGGCTACAATGAGCAGTTCTTC. Translating gives CASSLGASGGISGYNEQFF.

Here the CDR3 DNA reads TGCAGTGCTAGGGGGACTAGCGGGAGTGGCGATACGCAGTATTTT. It is translated as CSARGTSGSGDTQYF. V is TRBV20-1 and J is TRBJ2-3; 14 nucleotides align to TRBD2. Germline loops: CDR1 DFQATT, CDR2 SNEGSKA (reference sequence). The V gene end was trimmed by 3 bases and the J gene end by 6 bases; junction bases not matched to a gene: 5. The CDR3 covers 15 residues.

This clonotype was found a few times. This chain connects TRBV28 to TRBJ2-5; 9 bases agree with TRBD2. This CDR3 spans 17 amino acids. Trimming at V came to 6 bases and at J to 1 base, leaving 12 bases not matched to a gene. The germline V gene has CDR1 MDHEN and CDR2 SYDVKM. The DNA of the CDR3 is TGTGCCAGCAGACAGTTCGGGCTAGCGGGGTTCCAAGAGACCCAGTACTTC. Residues: CASRQFGLAGFQETQYF.

The chain combines TRBV2 with TRBJ2-1, with 8 nucleotides matching TRBD2. CDR1 and CDR2 from the germline V gene are SNHLY and FYNNEI. J was trimmed by 8 bases and V by 7 bases; bases with no gene match: 4. The CDR3 has 12 amino acids. The CDR3: CASIGRVDEQFF. CDR3 in DNA: TGTGCCAGCATCGGGAGGGTCGATGAGCAGTTCTTC.

This clonotype was counted once. The chain combines TRBV28 with TRBJ1-2; D gene ambiguous. Between the trimmed V and J ends, which lost 3 bases and 3 bases, there was a span of 11 bases. This CDR3 has 14 amino acids. Germline V CDR1 and CDR2: MDHEN, SYDVKM. The CDR3 loop reads CASSFRYNDYGYTF. The DNA for the CDR3 is TGTGCCAGCAGTTTCCGGTACAATGACTATGGCTACACCTTC.

This clonotype was found once. The chain joins TRBV24-1 to TRBJ2-5; no clear D gene. Germline CDR1 KGHDR, CDR2 SFDVKD. Between the trimmed V and J ends, which lost 4 bases and 0 bases, there was a span of 11 bases. The CDR3 has 15 amino acids. CDR3 in DNA: TGTGCCACCAGTGACTCTAAGGGAAACCAAGAGACCCAGTACTTC. This codes for CATSDSKGNQETQYF.